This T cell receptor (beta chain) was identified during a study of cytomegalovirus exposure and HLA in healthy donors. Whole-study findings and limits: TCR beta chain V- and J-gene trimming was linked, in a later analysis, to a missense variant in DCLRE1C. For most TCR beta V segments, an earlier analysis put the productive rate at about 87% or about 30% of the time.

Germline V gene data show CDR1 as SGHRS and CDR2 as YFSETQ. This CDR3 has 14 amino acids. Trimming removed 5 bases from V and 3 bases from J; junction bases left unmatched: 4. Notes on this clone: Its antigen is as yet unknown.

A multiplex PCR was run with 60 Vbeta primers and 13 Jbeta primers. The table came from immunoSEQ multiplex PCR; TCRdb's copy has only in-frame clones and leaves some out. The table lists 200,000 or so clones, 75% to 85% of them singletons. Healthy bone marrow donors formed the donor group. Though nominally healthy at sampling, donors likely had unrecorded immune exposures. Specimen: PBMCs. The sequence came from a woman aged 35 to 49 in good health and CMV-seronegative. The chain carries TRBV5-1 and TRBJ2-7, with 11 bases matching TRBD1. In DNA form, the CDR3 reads TGCGCCAGCAGGTACGGGACAGGGGGCTACGAGCAGTACTTC. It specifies CASRYGTGGYEQYF.